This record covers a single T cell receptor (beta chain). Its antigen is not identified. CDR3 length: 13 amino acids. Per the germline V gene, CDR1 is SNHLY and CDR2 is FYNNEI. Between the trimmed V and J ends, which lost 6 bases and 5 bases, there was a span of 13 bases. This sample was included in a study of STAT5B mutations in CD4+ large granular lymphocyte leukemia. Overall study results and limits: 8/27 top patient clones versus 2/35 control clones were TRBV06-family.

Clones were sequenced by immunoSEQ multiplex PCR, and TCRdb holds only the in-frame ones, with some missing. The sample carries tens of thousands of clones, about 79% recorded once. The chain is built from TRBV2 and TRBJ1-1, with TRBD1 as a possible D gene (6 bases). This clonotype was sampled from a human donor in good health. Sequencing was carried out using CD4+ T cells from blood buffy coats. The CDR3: CASRGQYGTEAFF. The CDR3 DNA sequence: TGTGCCAGCAGGGGACAATACGGGACTGAAGCTTTCTTT.